A single T cell receptor (beta chain) is shown here with its context. V dropped 1 base and J dropped 8 bases, with 25 bases sitting between them. This CDR3 comprises 17 residues. Germline lookup yields CDR1 SGHKS and CDR2 YYEKEE (reference sequence). This PCR relied on a set of 60 Vbeta primers and 13 Jbeta primers. Sequenced by immunoSEQ multiplex PCR; TCRdb stores in-frame clones only, minus some. The data show some 120,000 clones, roughly 82% seen once. The data derive from a study of cytomegalovirus exposure and HLA in healthy donors. The source of this sequence is a male donor in good health and CMV-seropositive. The sequenced sample consisted of PBMCs. The rearrangement links TRBV5-5 to TRBJ2-7, with D perhaps matching TRBD2 (6 bases). The CDR3 loop reads CASSLSPTGVTLLQQYF. For the CDR3, the DNA is TGTGCCAGCAGCTTGAGCCCCACGGGAGTCACCCTCCTCCAGCAGTACTTC. Combining the CDR3 with reference TRBV5-5 and TRBJ2-7 gives the whole variable domain DAGVTQSPTHLIKTRGQQVTLRCSPISGHKSVSWYQQVLGQGPQFIFQYYEKEERGRGNFPDRFSARQFPNYSSELNVNALLLGDSALYLCASSLSPTGVTLLQQYFGPGTRLTVT.